This T cell receptor beta chain was found in a study of regulatory T cells in long-lasting Graves disease (dated by TCRdb to the early 2020s). Broadly, across the study: Antithyroid drugs had been taken for less than 3 months by newly diagnosed Graves' disease patients. Persistent Graves' disease patients were compared with newly diagnosed Graves' disease patients by peripheral blood TCR sequencing and RNA sequencing. The study was conducted in China and was registered as a clinical trial. A total of about 35 samples underwent TCR sequencing, from 13 patients with persistent Graves' disease and approximately 20 patients with newly diagnosed Graves' disease.

Trimming takes 7 bases from V and 0 bases from J, and the germline ends sit 26 bases apart. Including cysteine and phenylalanine, the CDR3 has 18 amino acids. Of all the DNA, just the CDR3 is kept, 54 bases in frame from base 1. The germline V gene specifies SQVTM as CDR1 and ANQGSEA as CDR2. Interpreted using the paper, the time point label stands for: newly diagnosed GD, antithyroid drugs for less than 3 months. For both TCR sequencing and RNA sequencing, RNA was extracted from PBMCs in TRIzol. The diagnosis of Graves' disease was made according to American Thyroid Association guidelines. The patients came from an endocrinology department in Xi'an, China. Each patient gave about 8.1 milliliters of peripheral blood, collected in an EDTA anticoagulant tube. Ficoll Paque Plus density gradient separation was used to isolate PBMCs, and no further T cell sorting was performed. RNA quality was checked with an Agilent 2100 Bioanalyzer and agarose gel, and concentration with a NanoDrop 2000.

Library construction relied on multiplex PCR. Instrument used: Illumina HiSeq 4000. CDR3 regions were amplified by Arm-PCR with iRepertoire HTBI primers to construct TCR beta libraries. Gel purification was performed on PCR products prior to sequencing. In the original analysis: Across samples, some 62 TRBV and 13 to 15 TRBJ segments were identified and used for gene usage analysis of CDR3 amino acid clonotypes. COPE and FqMerger were used to merge filtered high-quality paired reads into contigs. Contigs were aligned with BLAST to IMGT TRBV, TRBD and TRBJ reference genes, and CDR3 was defined per IMGT. Highly expanded clones were defined as clonotypes with a frequency above 0.1%. Shannon entropy was used to measure repertoire diversity, and the Gini coefficient was used to measure V-J evenness. Clonotypes shared by more than one individual were considered public. Using fastp at Q25 and MiXCR, TCRdb reprocessed the public reads and kept productive beta chains. Duplicate CDR3 protein sequences are folded into a single record with the most common DNA and genes. It is TCRdb's table, rather than the study itself, that gives the V and J calls and clone size. This sample holds around 450,000 distinct CDR3 sequences; around 15% were observed only once. The top ten constitute 9.5% to 15% of the sample.

This clonotype was detected many times. Its antigen remains undetermined. Per-nucleotide qualities are absent, and no much larger clonotype sits a single base away. Here is what the overall study found, with its caveats: The small sample size was acknowledged by the authors as a limitation that may reduce accuracy. TRBV28, TRBJ1-2 and TRBJ2-5 were preferentially used in persistent disease, while TRBV20-1 and TRBJ2-1 were favored in newly diagnosed disease. The study examined only peripheral blood because the primary lesion, thyroid tissue, could not be accessed. Patients with persistent disease shared more public clonotypes (approximately 2,500) than newly diagnosed patients did (more than 900). Sequencing and analysis were restricted to the TCR beta chain. Compared with newly diagnosed patients, persistent Graves' disease patients had lower TCR Shannon entropy and fewer highly expanded clones, which suggests clonal expansion.

The same data also contributed to another study, on T cells in Graves' hyperthyroidism and ophthalmopathy. As the second study states: Stable Graves' hyperthyroidism was defined as no progression to ophthalmopathy during 18 months of follow-up. Hyperthyroidism patients were newly diagnosed, with disease duration under 2 months, and aged 18 to 65 years. The study excluded patients with uncontrolled infections, other autoimmune diseases, pregnancy or lactation. Diagnoses were based on clinical symptoms, serum thyroxine and TRAb, thyroid ultrasound and orbital computed tomography. The TCR CDR3 was subjected to a first round of RT-PCR using the HTBI primer set and the Qiagen OneStep RT-PCR kit. Most expanded thyroid clonotypes (frequency above 0.001) were also found in blood, which suggests that blood repertoires may mirror thyroid immune responses. A model built on a 13 V-J signature distinguished ophthalmopathy from stable hyperthyroidism, reaching roughly 88% sensitivity and about 81% specificity in cross-validation and 80%/75% in testing. During validation, the model predicted progression to ophthalmopathy a median of approximately 6.5 months ahead of onset, with around 71% sensitivity and 72% to 80% specificity. A discovery cohort of approximately 97 patients, 43 with Graves' ophthalmopathy and under 60 with stable Graves' hyperthyroidism, was used to find distinguishing TCR V-J signatures. Whether ophthalmopathy could be predicted prospectively was tested in an independent validation cohort made up of 18 to 20 hyperthyroidism patients plus 17 patients who later progressed to ophthalmopathy. For training and testing, the roughly 93 patients in the discovery cohort were randomly divided in a 7:3 ratio. In several Graves' hyperthyroidism patients, the study also compared T-cell repertoires from thyroid tissue with T-cell repertoires from blood. Following sampling, methimazole starting at 30 mg daily was given to hyperthyroidism patients, and high-dose intravenous methylprednisolone was given to ophthalmopathy patients. Libraries were constructed in a second round of multiplex PCR, after which size selection and purification were carried out. The libraries were sequenced on an Illumina HiSeq2000 using paired-end 100 bp reads. SOAPnuke was used to process the raw data, removing reads that contained adapters or uncalled bases, had a mean Phred below 15, or lacked an exact match to the constant primer or identifier. COPE v1.2.5 was used to merge high-quality paired reads, and clonotypes were defined as unique nucleotide sequences. MiTCR v1.1 was used to align the clonotypes against IMGT TRBV, TRBD and TRBJ reference segments. Only V-J combinations with frequency above 0.0001, covering about 99% of repertoires, were analysed. The TCS score was defined as the ratio of F50 (clonal expansion) to E x V (chaos), calculated using BLOSUM62-based TCRdist between CDR3 peptides within each V-J. Welch's t-statistics and random forest reduced 514 V-J features to 13, which were used in a naive Bayes classifier (R e1071). Sample size was not statistically predetermined, and investigators were not blinded to group allocation. The paper describes TCR Vbeta CDR3 sequencing of around 140 peripheral blood samples, made up of roughly 40 ophthalmopathy patients, over 70 hyperthyroidism patients and 17 progressor patients.

The rearranged segments are TRBV29-1 and TRBJ2-3; the D gene is not confidently resolved. The sequencing used peripheral blood mononuclear cells (PBMCs), collected at new diagnosis, from a patient treated with antithyroid drugs. The receptor was derived from a man aged 40-55 years with Graves disease. Donor details come from another sample of the same person, matched by shared clones. The sequenced DNA is TGCAGCGATGGTAGCCCTTTGTCCCGGCGACCTAGCACAGATACGCAGTATTTT. This translates into CSDGSPLSRRPSTDTQYF.